This TCR beta chain was retrieved from a study of vaccination effects on CD4 cells after COVID-19. Study-level background: It was a median of 72 days after the second dose that post-vaccine samples were obtained.

The CDR3 length is 15 residues. This clone was seen a single time. Its antigen is still unknown. Profiling relied on immunoSEQ multiplex PCR, and the TCRdb table lists in-frame clones only, not all of them. The data show 25,000 to 30,000 clones, about 67% seen once. Study results and limitations: Clones of infection and vaccine origin contracted markedly late after vaccination.

After expansion with viral peptide pools in the ViraFEST assay, antigen-specific CD4+ T cells were sequenced. At the end of 10 days of culture, CD4+ T cells were isolated. Participants each got two BNT162b2 or mRNA-1273 vaccine doses. According to the study, vaccine recipients showed no prior SARS-CoV-2 infection and negative nucleocapsid antibodies. On both days 3 and 7, half of the culture medium was replaced with IL-2 medium. This sample comprised CD4+ T cells from PBMCs cultured with HCoV-NL63 spike peptides, obtained after COVID-19 vaccination. The origin of this receptor is a human donor who received a COVID-19 vaccine. The chain uses TRBV21-1 and TRBJ1-2; TRBD1, the table's D call, was not compared with the DNA. TRBV21-1 is listed as a pseudogene. Written as DNA, the CDR3 is TGTGCCAGCAGCAATCGAGGAGACAGGGGGCTTGGCTACACCTTC. Its translation is CASSNRGDRGLGYTF.